This T cell receptor beta chain was observed in a study of blood T cell repertoires in COVID-19. The wider study: Donors in the United States, Italy and Spain gave samples during acute or convalescent COVID-19. From T cells, B-cell-depleted T cells, or PBMCs came the material, which was cDNA or gDNA.

Germline V gives CDR1 LGHNT, CDR2 FRNRAP. Trimming took 3 bases from V and 1 from J, leaving 10 bases between them. The CDR3 has 15 residues. In the authors' workflow: Estimates of nucleated cell counts were drawn from the amplification of reference gene primers. Profiled with immunoSEQ multiplex PCR; TCRdb holds only in-frame clones, not every one. That table furnishes V, J and clone size, whereas the DNA furnished D and trimming. The data show roughly 310,000 clones, around 89% seen once. This clone was counted a few times. The chain uses TRBV12-5 and TRBJ1-3; D perhaps matches TRBD1 (6 bases). The material sequenced was peripheral blood. This sequence was found in a woman in her forties or fifties with active or convalescent COVID-19. CDR3 sequence: CASGLARGSGNTIYF. Written as DNA, the CDR3 is TGTGCTAGTGGTTTAGCCAGGGGATCTGGAAACACCATATATTTT. The full variable domain, completed using reference TRBV12-5 and TRBJ1-3, is DARVTQTPRHKVTEMGQEVTMRCQPILGHNTVFWYRQTMMQGLELLAYFRNRAPLDDSGMPKDRFSAEMPDATLATLKIQPSEPRDSAVYFCASGLARGSGNTIYFGEGSWLTVV.